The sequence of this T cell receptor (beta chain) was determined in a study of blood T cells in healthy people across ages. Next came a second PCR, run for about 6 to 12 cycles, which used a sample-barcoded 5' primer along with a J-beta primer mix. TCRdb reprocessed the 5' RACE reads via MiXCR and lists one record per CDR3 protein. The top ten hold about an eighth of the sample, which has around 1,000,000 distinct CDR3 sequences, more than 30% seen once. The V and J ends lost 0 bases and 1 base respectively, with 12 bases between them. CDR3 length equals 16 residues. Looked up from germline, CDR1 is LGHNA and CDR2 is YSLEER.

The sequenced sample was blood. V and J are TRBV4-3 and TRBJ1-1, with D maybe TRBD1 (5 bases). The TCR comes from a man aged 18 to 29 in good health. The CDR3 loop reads CASSQDPWGGNTEAFF. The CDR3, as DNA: TGCGCCAGCAGCCAAGACCCTTGGGGGGGGAACACTGAAGCTTTCTTT.